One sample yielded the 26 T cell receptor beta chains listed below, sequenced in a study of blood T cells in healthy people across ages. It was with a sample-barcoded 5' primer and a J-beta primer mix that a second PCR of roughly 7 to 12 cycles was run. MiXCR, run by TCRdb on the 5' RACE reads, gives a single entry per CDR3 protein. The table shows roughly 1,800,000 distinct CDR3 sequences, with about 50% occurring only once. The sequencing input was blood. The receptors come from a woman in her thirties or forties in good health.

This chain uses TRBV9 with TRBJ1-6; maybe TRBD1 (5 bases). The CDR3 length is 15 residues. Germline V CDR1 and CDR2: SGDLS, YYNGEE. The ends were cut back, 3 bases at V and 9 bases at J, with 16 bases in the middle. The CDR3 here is CASSAETGEGSPLHF. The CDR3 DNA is TGTGCCAGCAGCGCGGAAACAGGAGAAGGTTCACCCCTCCACTTT.

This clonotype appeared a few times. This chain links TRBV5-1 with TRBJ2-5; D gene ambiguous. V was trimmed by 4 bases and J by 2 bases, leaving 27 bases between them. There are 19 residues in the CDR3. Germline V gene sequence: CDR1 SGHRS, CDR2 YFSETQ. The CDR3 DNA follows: TGCGCCAGCAGCCTACGCTTGAGTGTCGGTAGCCGCGCTCAAGAGACCCAGTACTTC. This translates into CASSLRLSVGSRAQETQYF.

The CDR3 is CASSYQEQGPGGYTF. The CDR3 DNA reads as TGTGCCAGCAGTTACCAAGAACAGGGTCCGGGTGGCTACACCTTC. V gene TRBV6-5 combines with J gene TRBJ1-2, with D perhaps TRBD1 (6 bases). The ends were cut back, 2 bases at V and 7 bases at J, with 17 bases in the middle. Looked up from germline, CDR1 is MNHEY and CDR2 is SVGAGI. The CDR3 runs 15 residues.

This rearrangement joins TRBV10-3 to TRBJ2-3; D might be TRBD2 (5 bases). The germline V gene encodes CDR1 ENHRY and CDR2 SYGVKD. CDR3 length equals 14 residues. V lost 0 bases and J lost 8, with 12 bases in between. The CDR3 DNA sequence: TGTGCCATCAGTGAGTCGGTGGGCGGAGGTACGCAGTATTTT. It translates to CAISESVGGGTQYF.

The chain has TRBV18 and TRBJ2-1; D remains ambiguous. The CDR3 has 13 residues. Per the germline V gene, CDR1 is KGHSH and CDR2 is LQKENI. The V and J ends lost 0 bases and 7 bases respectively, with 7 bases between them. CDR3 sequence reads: CASSPPNFNEQFF. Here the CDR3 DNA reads TGTGCCAGCTCACCACCAAACTTTAATGAGCAGTTCTTC.

The CDR3 region is CASSQDTGLTYEQYF. The CDR3 bases are TGTGCCAGCAGCCAAGACACAGGACTGACCTACGAGCAGTACTTC. The J gene is TRBJ2-7, the V gene TRBV14; perhaps D is TRBD1 or TRBD2 (5 bases each). Germline V gene data show CDR1 as SGHDN and CDR2 as FVKESK. This CDR3 has 15 residues. Between the trimmed V and J ends, which lost 0 bases and 2 bases, there was a span of 11 bases.

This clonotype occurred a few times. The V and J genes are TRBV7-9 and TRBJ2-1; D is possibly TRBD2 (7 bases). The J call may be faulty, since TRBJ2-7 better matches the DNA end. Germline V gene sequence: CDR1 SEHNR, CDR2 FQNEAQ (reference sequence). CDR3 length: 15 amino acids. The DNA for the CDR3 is TGTGCCAGCAGCTCTCTCGGGGAGGGGGAACTCGAGCAGTACTTC. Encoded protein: CASSSLGEGELEQYF.

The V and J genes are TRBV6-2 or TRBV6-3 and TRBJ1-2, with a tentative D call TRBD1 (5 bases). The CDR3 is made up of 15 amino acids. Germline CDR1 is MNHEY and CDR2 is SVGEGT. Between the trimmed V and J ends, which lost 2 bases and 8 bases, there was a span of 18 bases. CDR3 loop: CASSYLEVAGWGYTF. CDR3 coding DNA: TGTGCCAGCAGTTACCTGGAGGTCGCAGGGTGGGGCTACACCTTC.

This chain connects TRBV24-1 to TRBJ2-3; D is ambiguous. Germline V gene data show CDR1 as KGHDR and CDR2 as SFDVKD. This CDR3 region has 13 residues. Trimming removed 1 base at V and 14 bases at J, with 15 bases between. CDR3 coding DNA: TGTGCCACCAGTGATTTAAGGACCGGGCTAGTGTATTTT. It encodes CATSDLRTGLVYF.

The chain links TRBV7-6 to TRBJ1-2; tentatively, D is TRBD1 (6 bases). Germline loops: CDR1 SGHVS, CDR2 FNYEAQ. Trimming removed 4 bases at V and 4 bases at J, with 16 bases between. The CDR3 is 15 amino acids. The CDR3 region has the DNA TGTGCCAGCAGCTCTAGAAACAGGGAGAGCTATGGCTACACCTTC. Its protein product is CASSSRNRESYGYTF.

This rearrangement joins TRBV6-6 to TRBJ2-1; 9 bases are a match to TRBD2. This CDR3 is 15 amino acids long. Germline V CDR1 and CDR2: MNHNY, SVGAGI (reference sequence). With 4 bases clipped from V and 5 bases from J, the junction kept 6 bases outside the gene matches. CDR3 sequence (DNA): TGTGCCAGCAGTTGGGGGCGGGGGGGCAACAATGAGCAGTTCTTC. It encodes CASSWGRGGNNEQFF.

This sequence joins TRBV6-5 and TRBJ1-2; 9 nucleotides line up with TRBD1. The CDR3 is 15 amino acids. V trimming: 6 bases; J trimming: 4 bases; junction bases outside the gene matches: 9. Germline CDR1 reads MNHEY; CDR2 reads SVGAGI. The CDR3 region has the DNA TGTGCCAGCAGGCAAACAGGGGGCAGAGGCTATGGCTACACCTTC. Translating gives CASRQTGGRGYGYTF.

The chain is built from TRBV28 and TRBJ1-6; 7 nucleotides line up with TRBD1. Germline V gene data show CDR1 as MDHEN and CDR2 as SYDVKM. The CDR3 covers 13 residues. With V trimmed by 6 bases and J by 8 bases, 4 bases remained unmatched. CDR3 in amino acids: CASSRQGDSPLHF. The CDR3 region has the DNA TGTGCCAGCAGCCGACAGGGTGATTCACCCCTCCACTTT.

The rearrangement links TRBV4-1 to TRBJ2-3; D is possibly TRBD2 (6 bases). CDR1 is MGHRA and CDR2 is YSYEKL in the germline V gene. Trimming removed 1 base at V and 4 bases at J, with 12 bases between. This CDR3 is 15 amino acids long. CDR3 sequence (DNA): TGCGCCAGCAGCCAAGGGAGGGCAGGGCCAGATACGCAGTATTTT. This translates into CASSQGRAGPDTQYF.

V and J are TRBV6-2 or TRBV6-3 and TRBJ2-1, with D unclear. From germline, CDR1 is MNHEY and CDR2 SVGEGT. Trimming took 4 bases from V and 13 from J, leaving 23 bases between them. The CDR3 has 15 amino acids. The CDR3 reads CASSSPLATSSRQFF. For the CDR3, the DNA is TGTGCCAGCAGTTCACCGCTTGCCACCTCCAGTAGACAGTTCTTC.

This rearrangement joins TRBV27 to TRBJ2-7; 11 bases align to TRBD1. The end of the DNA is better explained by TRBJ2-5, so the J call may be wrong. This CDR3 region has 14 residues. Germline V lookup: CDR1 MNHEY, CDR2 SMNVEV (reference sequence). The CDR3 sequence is CASSLRDRGGTQYF. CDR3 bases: TGTGCCAGCAGTCTCCGGGACAGGGGGGGGACCCAGTACTTC.

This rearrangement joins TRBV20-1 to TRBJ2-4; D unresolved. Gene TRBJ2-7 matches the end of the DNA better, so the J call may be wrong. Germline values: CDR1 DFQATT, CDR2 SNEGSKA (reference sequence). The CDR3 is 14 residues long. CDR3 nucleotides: TGCAGCGCCCCTCCGAACTCCCTTGGGGACGAGCAGTACTTC. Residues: CSAPPNSLGDEQYF.

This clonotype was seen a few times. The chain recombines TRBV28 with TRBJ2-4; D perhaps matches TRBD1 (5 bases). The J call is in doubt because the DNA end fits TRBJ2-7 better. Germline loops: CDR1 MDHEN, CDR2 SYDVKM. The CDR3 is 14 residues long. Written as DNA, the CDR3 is TGTGCCAGCATGGGGCTCAGCACCACCTACGAGCAGTACTTC. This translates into CASMGLSTTYEQYF.

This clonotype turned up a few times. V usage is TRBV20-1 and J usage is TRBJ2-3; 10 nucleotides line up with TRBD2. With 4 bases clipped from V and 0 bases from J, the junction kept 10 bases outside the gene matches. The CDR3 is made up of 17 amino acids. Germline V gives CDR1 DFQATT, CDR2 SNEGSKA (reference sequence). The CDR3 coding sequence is TGCAGTGCTACCCTAGCGGGGGCCCTATCTAGCACAGATACGCAGTATTTT. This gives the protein CSATLAGALSSTDTQYF.

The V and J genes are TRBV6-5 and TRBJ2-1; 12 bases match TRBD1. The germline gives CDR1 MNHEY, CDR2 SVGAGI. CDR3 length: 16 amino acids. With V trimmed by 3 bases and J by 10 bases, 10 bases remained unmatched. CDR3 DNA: TGTGCCAGCAGTTATCCCGGGACAGGGGGCCGGCACGAGCAGTTCTTC. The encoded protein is CASSYPGTGGRHEQFF.

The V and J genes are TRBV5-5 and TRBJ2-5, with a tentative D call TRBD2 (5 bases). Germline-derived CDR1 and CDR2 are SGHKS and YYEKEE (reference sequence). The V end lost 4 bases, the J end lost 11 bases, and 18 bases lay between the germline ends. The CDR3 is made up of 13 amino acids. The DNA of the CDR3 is TGTGCCAGCAGCCTCGGGATCAACAATGAGCAGTACTTC. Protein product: CASSLGINNEQYF.

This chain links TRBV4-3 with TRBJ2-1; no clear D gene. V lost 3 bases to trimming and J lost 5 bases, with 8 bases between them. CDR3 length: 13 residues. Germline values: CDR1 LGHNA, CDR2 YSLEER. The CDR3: CASSHGVNNEQFF. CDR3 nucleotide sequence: TGCGCCAGCAGCCACGGAGTAAACAATGAGCAGTTCTTC.

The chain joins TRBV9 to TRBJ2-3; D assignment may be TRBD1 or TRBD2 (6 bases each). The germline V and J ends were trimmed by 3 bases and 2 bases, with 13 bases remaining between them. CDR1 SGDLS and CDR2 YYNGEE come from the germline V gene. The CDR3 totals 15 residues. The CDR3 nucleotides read TGTGCCAGCAGCGGAGGGGGGAGCCCCACAGATACGCAGTATTTT. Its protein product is CASSGGGSPTDTQYF.

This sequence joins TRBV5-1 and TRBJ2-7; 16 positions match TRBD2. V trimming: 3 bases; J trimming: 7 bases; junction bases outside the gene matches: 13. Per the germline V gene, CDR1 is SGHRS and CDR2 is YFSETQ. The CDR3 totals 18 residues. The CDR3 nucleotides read TGCGCCAGCAGCTCGGGACTAGCGGGGGGGAGCTCCTACAATGAGCAGTACTTC. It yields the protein CASSSGLAGGSSYNEQYF.

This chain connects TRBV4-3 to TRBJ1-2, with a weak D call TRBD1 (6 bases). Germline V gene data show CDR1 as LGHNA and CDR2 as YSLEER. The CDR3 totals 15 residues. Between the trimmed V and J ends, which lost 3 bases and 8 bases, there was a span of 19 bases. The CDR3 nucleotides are TGCGCCAGCAGCCAGGGATTGGGCAGGGGTGACGGCTACACCTTC. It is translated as CASSQGLGRGDGYTF.

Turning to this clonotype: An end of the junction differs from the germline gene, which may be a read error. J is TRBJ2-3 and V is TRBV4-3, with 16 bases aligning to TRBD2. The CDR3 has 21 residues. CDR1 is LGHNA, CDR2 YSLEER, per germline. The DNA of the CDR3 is TGCGCCAGCAGCCAAGGACCGGGACTAGCGGGGGGGTACTCCTTCACAGATACGCAGTGTTTT. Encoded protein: CASSQGPGLAGGYSFTDTQCF.